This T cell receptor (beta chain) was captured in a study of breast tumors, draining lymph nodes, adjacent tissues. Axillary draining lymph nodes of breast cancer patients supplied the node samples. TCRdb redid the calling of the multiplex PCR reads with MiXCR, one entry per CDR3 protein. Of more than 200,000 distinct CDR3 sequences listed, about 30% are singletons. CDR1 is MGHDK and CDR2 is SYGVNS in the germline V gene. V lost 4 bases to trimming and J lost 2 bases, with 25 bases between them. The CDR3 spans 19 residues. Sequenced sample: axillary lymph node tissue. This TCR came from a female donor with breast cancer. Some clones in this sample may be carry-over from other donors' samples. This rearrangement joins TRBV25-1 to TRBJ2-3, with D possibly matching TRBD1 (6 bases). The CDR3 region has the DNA TGTGCCAGCAGTGTGGGGGTGGTAATACAGGGCAGTGCCACAGATACGCAGTATTTT. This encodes CASSVGVVIQGSATDTQYF.